These T cell receptor beta chains were read from a single sample in a study of T cell repertoires in cytomegalovirus infection. No cognate antigen is known for these TCRs. One entry per CDR3 protein, called by TCRdb with MiXCR from the reads. The sample carries about a million distinct CDR3 sequences, around 32% recorded once. The sample here was cultured CD8+ T cells from PBMCs, taken from culture after CMV antigen stimulation. The receptor source for this set is a human donor in good health (CMV status not recorded). Some clones in this sample may be carry-over from other donors' samples. Both conserved end residues are part of each CDR3. D genes are given only for firm matches. Clone size is not always given. Where it is, it says once, few, many or a class for expanded clones.

j_call v_call clone_size d_call cdr3_aa cdr3_nt
TRBJ1-4 TRBV6-1 few TRBD1 CASSHSRQGLKEKLFF TGTGCCAGCAGTCATTCCAGACAGGGTTTGAAGGAAAAACTGTTTTTT
TRBJ1-3 TRBV7-3 . . CASSLIGPGNTIYF TGTGCCAGCAGCTTAATCGGGCCTGGAAACACCATATATTTT
TRBJ2-7 TRBV4-2 few . CASSHSRGDEQYF TGTGCCAGCAGCCATTCTAGGGGCGACGAGCAGTACTTC
TRBJ2-3 TRBV7-8 few TRBD2 CAGSSHTSGGARTDTQYF TGTGCCGGCAGCTCCCATACTAGCGGGGGCGCACGCACAGATACGCAGTATTTT
TRBJ1-1 TRBV19 few TRBD1 CASSWDRIVNTEAFF TGTGCCAGTAGTTGGGACAGGATTGTGAACACTGAAGCTTTCTTT
TRBJ2-3 TRBV5-1 . TRBD2 CASYPYGGGVDTQYF TGCGCCAGCTACCCCTACGGGGGGGGAGTAGATACGCAGTATTTT
TRBJ2-3 TRBV27 . TRBD1 CASGAGGVTDTQYF TGTGCCAGTGGGGCAGGGGGTGTCACAGATACGCAGTATTTT
TRBJ1-1 TRBV6-2/TRBV6-3 . . CASTRTLQGLNTEAFF TGTGCCAGCACCCGCACCTTACAGGGCTTGAACACTGAAGCTTTCTTT
TRBJ1-3 TRBV27 few TRBD1 CASRPGQVSALFSGNTIYF TGTGCCAGCAGACCGGGACAGGTCTCAGCTTTGTTCTCTGGAAACACCATATATTTT
TRBJ2-1 TRBV6-1 . TRBD1 CASSAPGGLYYNEQFF TGTGCCAGCAGTGCACCAGGGGGCTTGTACTACAATGAGCAGTTCTTC
TRBJ1-2 TRBV7-6 . . CTSSSRALSSLDGYTF TGTACCAGCAGCTCGAGAGCTCTATCATCCCTAGATGGCTACACCTTC
TRBJ1-1 TRBV12-3/TRBV12-4 few . CASSTGLVTEAFF TGTGCCAGCAGTACGGGCCTGGTCACTGAAGCTTTCTTT
TRBJ2-2 TRBV6-6 . TRBD1 CAAKKVRDRTTGELFF TGTGCCGCCAAAAAGGTTAGGGACAGGACCACCGGGGAGCTGTTTTTT
TRBJ2-1 TRBV6-5 few TRBD2 CASSYGGGVNEQFF TGTGCCAGCAGTTACGGCGGGGGGGTTAATGAGCAGTTCTTC
TRBJ1-1 TRBV19 . . CASSVGGGARTEAFF TGTGCCAGTAGTGTAGGGGGGGGGGCGCGCACTGAAGCTTTCTTT